This TCR beta chain stems from a study (dated by TCRdb to the mid-2010s). In the case of this clonotype: Its antigen has not been determined. Base qualities are not at hand, and no much larger clone is one base apart.

The receptor library was made with RT-PCR. TCRdb names Illumina MiSeq as the instrument used. The raw public reads went through TCRdb reprocessing: fastp at Q25, MiXCR clone calling, in-frame beta chains kept. Every entry covers one CDR3 protein and lists the most common genes and DNA from its rows. Across this sample there are fewer than 800,000 distinct CDR3 sequences, with approximately 14% seen only once. The leading ten clones occupy roughly 3.9% of the sample. Inclusive of the bounding cysteine and phenylalanine, the CDR3 is 13 residues long. Solely the CDR3 DNA is kept, with 39 bases framed from the first base. Germline trimming amounts to 8 bases on V and 0 bases on J, with 6 as the count of junction bases outside the gene matches. Sequences DFQATT (CDR1) and SNEGSKA (CDR2) are obtained from the germline V gene (reference sequence).

The sample was memory CD4+ T cells from blood. The chain uses TRBV20-1 and TRBJ2-7; TRBD2 lines up with 8 middle nucleotides. This receptor was obtained from a female donor in good health, serving as a healthy control. This receptor carries the CDR3 CSPDGRASYEQYF. The DNA sequence follows: TGCAGTCCTGACGGGAGGGCCTCCTACGAGCAGTACTTC.